A single sample gave rise to the 30 T cell receptor beta chains below, sequenced in a study of monozygotic twins with inflammatory bowel disease. Following a re-call of the 5' RACE reads, TCRdb has one entry per CDR3 protein and lacks DNA. The ten most abundant clones cover approximately 7.4% of a sample with some 150,000 distinct CDR3 sequences. Sequencing was carried out using blood. All receptors come from a human donor with ulcerative colitis or Crohn's disease, or a healthy co-twin of an affected twin (not recorded which).

The chain carries TRBV28 and TRBJ1-4; TCRdb names TRBD1, which stays unverified in the absence of DNA. The CDR3 loop spans 14 amino acids. From germline, CDR1 is MDHEN and CDR2 SYDVKM. CDR3 sequence reads: CASSGRGANEKLFF.

The chain is built from TRBV5-1 and TRBJ1-4. Germline V gene lookup returns CDR1 SGHRS and CDR2 YFSETQ. The CDR3 totals 15 residues. CDR3 sequence: CASSLVGATNEKLFF.

The chain combines TRBV25-1 with TRBJ1-1. CDR1 is MGHDK and CDR2 is SYGVNS in the germline V gene. This CDR3 contains 11 residues. CDR3 region: CASLQNTEAFF. The full variable domain, in which reference TRBV25-1 and TRBJ1-1 provide the parts outside the CDR3, is EADIYQTPRYLVIGTGKKITLECSQTMGHDKMYWYQQDPGMELHLIHYSYGVNSTEKGDLSSESTVSRIRTEHFPLTLESARPSHTSQYLCASLQNTEAFFGQGTRLTVV.

The chain is built from TRBV28 and TRBJ2-3; TCRdb reports TRBD1, a call that lacks DNA to check it against. The V gene's germline CDR1 is MDHEN and CDR2 SYDVKM. This CDR3 comprises 16 residues. The CDR3 reads CASSLPGTAVRDTQYF.

The V and J genes are TRBV10-3 and TRBJ2-1. The CDR3 consists of 13 residues. Germline V lookup: CDR1 ENHRY, CDR2 SYGVKD. CDR3 region: CAISPEVYNEQFF.

The J gene is TRBJ1-4, the V gene TRBV6-5. Germline V lookup: CDR1 MNHEY, CDR2 SVGAGI. CDR3 size: 12 residues. CDR3 in amino acids: CASGRVNEKLFF.

V is TRBV7-3 and J is TRBJ2-2; TCRdb's assignment of TRBD2 cannot be checked, as there is no DNA. The length of the CDR3 is 16 residues. Germline V CDR1 and CDR2: SGHTA, FQGTGA. The CDR3 reads CASSARAVGHSGELFF.

The chain employs TRBV5-1 and TRBJ2-2; the TCRdb D gene call, TRBD1, has no DNA to confirm it. Germline V CDR1 and CDR2: SGHRS, YFSETQ. The CDR3 sequence is 15 residues long. The CDR3 sequence: CASSSRGASTGELFF.

This sequence joins TRBV5-1 and TRBJ2-7; as DNA is missing, the TRBD1 call by TCRdb cannot be tested. This CDR3 region has 15 residues. Germline CDR1 reads SGHRS; CDR2 reads YFSETQ. The CDR3 loop is CASSPWDRSSYEQYF.

The chain recombines TRBV3-1 with TRBJ1-1; checking the TCRdb D call of TRBD1 is not possible without DNA. Germline V gene sequence: CDR1 LGHDT, CDR2 YNNKEL (reference sequence). The CDR3 is 13 residues long. The CDR3 spells CASSRRGEGKAFF.

V usage is TRBV6-1 and J usage is TRBJ1-2. CDR3 size: 13 residues. Germline CDR1 reads MNHNS; CDR2 reads SASEGT. This CDR3 reads CASSENANYGYTF.

The rearrangement joins TRBV12-3 or TRBV12-4 to TRBJ2-7; the TCRdb call, TRBD2, lacks DNA for checking. The CDR3 runs 15 residues. The CDR3 region is CASSFGGRASSEQYF.

V gene TRBV28 combines with J gene TRBJ2-1. Germline CDR1 MDHEN, CDR2 SYDVKM. This CDR3 is built from 16 residues. This CDR3 is CASSPYARGSYNEQFF. The full variable domain, completed using reference TRBV28 and TRBJ2-1, is DVKVTQSSRYLVKRTGEKVFLECVQDMDHENMFWYRQDPGLGLRLIYFSYDVKMKEKGDIPEGYSVSREKKERFSLILESASTNQTSMYLCASSPYARGSYNEQFFGPGTRLTVL.

J is TRBJ2-1 and V is TRBV5-5; TCRdb's D call, TRBD2, is unchecked because there is no DNA. CDR1 is SGHKS, CDR2 YYEKEE, per germline (reference sequence). The CDR3 covers 16 residues. This CDR3 reads CASSPWGLAGGNEQFF. The full variable domain, in which reference TRBV5-5 and TRBJ2-1 provide the parts outside the CDR3, is DAGVTQSPTHLIKTRGQQVTLRCSPISGHKSVSWYQQVLGQGPQFIFQYYEKEERGRGNFPDRFSARQFPNYSSELNVNALLLGDSALYLCASSPWGLAGGNEQFFGPGTRLTVL.

The chain combines TRBV11-2 with TRBJ2-1; TCRdb calls TRBD2, which cannot be checked without DNA. Germline V gene data show CDR1 as SGHAT and CDR2 as FQNNGV. The CDR3 totals 14 residues. The CDR3: CASKLAGSYNEQFF.

This rearrangement joins TRBV20-1 to TRBJ2-5; as DNA is missing, the TRBD1 call by TCRdb cannot be tested. CDR3 size: 14 residues. CDR1 is DFQATT, CDR2 SNEGSKA, per germline (reference sequence). CDR3 amino acids: CSARKSGGKETQYF.

The V and J genes are TRBV7-9 and TRBJ2-7; no DNA is available, so the TRBD2 call from TCRdb remains unchecked. The CDR3 sequence is 16 residues long. The V gene's germline CDR1 is SEHNR and CDR2 FQNEAQ (reference sequence). This chain's CDR3 is CASSLEGLPSAYEQYF. The variable domain in full, completed from reference TRBV7-9 and TRBJ2-7, reads DTGVSQNPRHKITKRGQNVTFRCDPISEHNRLYWYRQTLGQGPEFLTYFQNEAQLEKSRLLSDRFSAERPKGSFSTLEIQRTEQGDSAMYLCASSLEGLPSAYEQYFGPGTRLTVT.

The rearrangement links TRBV20-1 to TRBJ1-2; lacking DNA, the TRBD1 call made by TCRdb goes unchecked. The CDR3 is made up of 16 amino acids. Germline lookup yields CDR1 DFQATT and CDR2 SNEGSKA (reference sequence). Here the CDR3 reads CSARDDLGQTLYGYTF.

The J gene is TRBJ2-2, the V gene TRBV7-2; the D gene TCRdb calls, TRBD1, cannot be checked with no DNA. CDR3 length: 16 amino acids. Germline V gene sequence: CDR1 SGHTA, CDR2 FQGNSA. CDR3 residues: CASSLRSAGYTGELFF.

V is TRBV3-1 and J is TRBJ2-5; TCRdb proposes TRBD1, but this gene call is untestable without DNA. Germline CDR1 is LGHDT and CDR2 is YNNKEL (reference sequence). This CDR3 has 14 residues. This chain's CDR3 is CASSPRDREETQYF.

J is TRBJ2-1 and V is TRBV5-1; TCRdb calls TRBD1, which cannot be checked without DNA. This CDR3 spans 15 amino acids. Germline V gene lookup returns CDR1 SGHRS and CDR2 YFSETQ. CDR3 sequence: CASSLAGAPYNEQFF.

The genes are TRBV30 and TRBJ1-1; TCRdb gives TRBD1 as the D gene, but with no DNA this cannot be confirmed. The CDR3 runs to 14 residues. Germline V lookup: CDR1 GTSNPN, CDR2 SVGIG (reference sequence). The CDR3 region is CAWSVGTGITEAFF.

V is TRBV9 and J is TRBJ2-7; no DNA is available, so the TRBD2 call from TCRdb remains unchecked. Germline CDR1 SGDLS, CDR2 YYNGEE. The CDR3 contains 12 residues. The CDR3 loop reads CASSKNGREQYF.

The chain is built from TRBV20-1 and TRBJ2-3; TCRdb picks TRBD1, but there is no DNA to check that call. The V gene's germline CDR1 is DFQATT and CDR2 SNEGSKA (reference sequence). This CDR3 is 12 amino acids long. The CDR3 sequence is CSALGGWDTQYF.

The V call is TRBV7-2, the J call TRBJ2-7; TCRdb's D call, TRBD2, is unchecked because there is no DNA. Germline V CDR1 and CDR2: SGHTA, FQGNSA. CDR3 length equals 16 residues. The chain's CDR3 is CASSLRGLAVSYEQYF.

The rearrangement uses TRBV20-1 and TRBJ2-7. The germline V gene has CDR1 DFQATT and CDR2 SNEGSKA (reference sequence). This CDR3 is 13 amino acids long. The CDR3 protein is CSATGSRGYEQYF.

The rearrangement joins TRBV20-1 to TRBJ2-7; absent DNA, TCRdb's TRBD2 call cannot be checked. This CDR3 contains 16 residues. Germline CDR1 is DFQATT and CDR2 is SNEGSKA (reference sequence). CDR3 sequence: CSAPGRRLAGLYEQYF.

The gene calls are TRBV9 and TRBJ2-1; lacking DNA, the TRBD1 call made by TCRdb goes unchecked. CDR1 SGDLS and CDR2 YYNGEE come from the germline V gene. The CDR3 sequence is 16 residues long. CDR3 residues: CASSARLGGAGNEQFF.

J is TRBJ1-2 and V is TRBV5-6; TCRdb's assignment of TRBD1 cannot be checked, as there is no DNA. The CDR3 has 14 residues. Looked up from germline, CDR1 is SGHDT and CDR2 is YYEEEE. CDR3 sequence: CASSLTGDSYGYTF.

This rearrangement joins TRBV11-2 to TRBJ2-2; the D call of TRBD1 rests on TCRdb alone, since no DNA is present to check it. This CDR3 has 20 amino acids. Germline V gene sequence: CDR1 SGHAT, CDR2 FQNNGV. The CDR3 loop is CASSPDLPGPSFGTPGELFF. The whole variable domain, filled in from reference TRBV11-2 and TRBJ2-2, reads EAGVAQSPRYKIIEKRQSVAFWCNPISGHATLYWYQQILGQGPKLLIQFQNNGVVDDSQLPKDRFSAERLKGVDSTLKIQPAKLEDSAVYLCASSPDLPGPSFGTPGELFFGEGSRLTVL.